These 11 T cell receptor beta chains originate from one sample sequenced in a study of blood T cell repertoires in COVID-19. Data came from immunoSEQ multiplex PCR; TCRdb stores just in-frame clones and leaves some out. The sample has around 76,000 clones, about four fifths seen once; the top ten hold approximately 29%. Source material: peripheral blood. Receptors were obtained from a woman aged 80 or over with active or convalescent COVID-19.

This clone was seen more than once but under ten times. This same CDR3 is encoded by further DNA sequences in the sample. V and J are TRBV18 and TRBJ2-5; TRBD1 aligns across 9 bases. With 1 base clipped from V and 2 bases from J, the junction kept 2 bases outside the gene matches. CDR1 and CDR2 from the germline V gene are KGHSH and LQKENI. There are 15 residues in the CDR3. The CDR3 reads CASSPRQGVQETQYF. The CDR3 nucleotides read TGTGCCAGCTCACCACGACAGGGGGTGCAAGAGACCCAGTACTTC.

The V call is TRBV29-1, the J call TRBJ2-7, with a weak D call TRBD1 (6 bases). The CDR3 covers 12 residues. V was trimmed by 6 bases and J by 2 bases, leaving 11 bases between them. The germline V gene has CDR1 SQVTM and CDR2 ANQGSEA. CDR3 coding DNA: TGCAGCGTACGGACAGAGACCTACGAGCAGTACTTC. It encodes CSVRTETYEQYF.

The chain joins TRBV30 to TRBJ2-6; D gene ambiguous. Germline CDR1 reads GTSNPN; CDR2 reads SVGIG (reference sequence). Trimming took 6 bases from V and 0 from J, leaving 9 bases between them. CDR3 size: 14 residues. The CDR3: CACPLNSGANVLTF. In DNA form, the CDR3 reads TGTGCCTGCCCACTCAACTCTGGGGCCAACGTCCTGACTTTC.

This clone has a handful of counts. V is TRBV6-2 or TRBV6-3 and J is TRBJ2-2; no definite D call. The CDR3 sequence is 16 residues long. V lost 4 bases, J lost 2 bases, and 14 bases lay in between. The germline V gene encodes CDR1 MNHEY and CDR2 SVGEGT. The CDR3 loop is CASSSTLGSNTGELFF. CDR3 nucleotides: TGTGCCAGCAGTTCTACTCTGGGTAGCAACACCGGGGAGCTGTTTTTT.

The gene calls are TRBV4-3 and TRBJ2-7, with TRBD1 matching over 9 bases. CDR1 and CDR2 (germline): LGHNA, YSLEER. Trimming removed 0 bases from V and 3 bases from J; junction bases left unmatched: 3. CDR3 length: 15 amino acids. DNA for the CDR3: TGCGCCAGCAGCCAAGATTGGGGACAGGGCTACGAGCAGTACTTC. Translation: CASSQDWGQGYEQYF.

J is TRBJ2-1 and V is TRBV28; TRBD1 is a possible D gene (5 bases). V shed 7 bases and J shed 13 bases, with 17 bases lying between them. This CDR3 contains 12 residues. In germline, CDR1 is MDHEN, CDR2 SYDVKM. CDR3 DNA: TGTGCCAGCACTCTTCCGTATGGACACCAGTTCTTC. This translates into CASTLPYGHQFF.

This chain connects TRBV30 to TRBJ2-5, with 7 nucleotides matching TRBD2. Germline CDR1 GTSNPN, CDR2 SVGIG (reference sequence). CDR3 length equals 12 residues. The ends lost 5 bases at V and 5 bases at J; junction bases unmatched: 5. CDR3 nucleotide sequence: TGTGCCTGGTGTTGGGGGGGGGAGACCCAGTACTTC. Its protein is CAWCWGGETQYF.

The rearrangement links TRBV2 to TRBJ1-2; TRBD1 matches at 9 bases. With V trimmed by 2 bases and J by 7 bases, 14 bases remained unmatched. Germline assignment: CDR1 SNHLY and CDR2 FYNNEI. The CDR3 has 17 amino acids. The CDR3 loop is CASSETGQGALGGGYTF. The CDR3 region has the DNA TGTGCCAGCAGTGAAACGGGACAGGGAGCCCTAGGGGGTGGCTACACCTTC.

The chain links TRBV6-2 or TRBV6-3 to TRBJ1-5; no reliable D call. The germline gives CDR1 MNHEY, CDR2 SVGEGT. The V end was cut by 8 bases, the J end by 3 bases, with 11 bases between. The CDR3 has 13 amino acids. CDR3 nucleotide sequence: TGTGCCAGCGGCCGGGCCCCCAATCAGCCCCAGCATTTT. Translating gives CASGRAPNQPQHF.

This chain links TRBV12-3 or TRBV12-4 with TRBJ1-1; a possible D gene is TRBD1 (5 bases). V lost 7 bases, J lost 11 bases, and 20 bases lay in between. This CDR3 spans 13 amino acids. The CDR3 region is CASTPNVGGVAFF. The DNA of the CDR3 is TGTGCCAGCACCCCGAATGTCGGAGGGGTGGCTTTCTTT.

The chain uses TRBV28 and TRBJ1-2; TRBD1 is a possible D gene (5 bases). The CDR3 loop spans 11 amino acids. Trimming shortened V by 8 bases and J by 4 bases, and 8 bases separated the two germline ends. Germline V lookup: CDR1 MDHEN, CDR2 SYDVKM. The CDR3, as DNA: TGTGCCAGCCAACAGGCCTATGGCTACACCTTC. Translated: CASQQAYGYTF.